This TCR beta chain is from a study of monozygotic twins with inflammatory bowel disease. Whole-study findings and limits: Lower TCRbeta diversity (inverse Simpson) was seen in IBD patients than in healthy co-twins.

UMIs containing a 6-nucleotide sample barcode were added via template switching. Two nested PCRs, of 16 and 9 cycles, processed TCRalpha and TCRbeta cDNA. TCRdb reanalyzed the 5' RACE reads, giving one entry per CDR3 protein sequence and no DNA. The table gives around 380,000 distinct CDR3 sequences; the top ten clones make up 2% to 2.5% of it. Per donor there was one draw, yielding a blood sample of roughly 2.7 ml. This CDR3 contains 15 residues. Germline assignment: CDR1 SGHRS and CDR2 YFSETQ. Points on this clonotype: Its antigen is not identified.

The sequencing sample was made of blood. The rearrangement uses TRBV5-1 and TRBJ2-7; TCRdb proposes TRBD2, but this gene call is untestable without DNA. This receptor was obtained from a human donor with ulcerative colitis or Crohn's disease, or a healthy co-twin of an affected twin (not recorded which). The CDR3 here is CASSLAAGRIYEQYF.